The subject of this entry is one T cell receptor beta chain. Its antigen is not identified. The entry originates in a study of shared clonotypes between healthy human individuals. Findings and limits, study-wide: Sampling was confined to blood; repertoires within tissues likely differ.

There were no recent acute infections or vaccinations among the donors, who were healthy HIV-negative adults. All the donors were Caucasian adults who lived in Nashville, Tennessee. Extraction of genomic DNA in unsorted samples used roughly 93 million PBMCs. Profiling relied on immunoSEQ multiplex PCR, and the TCRdb table lists in-frame clones only, not all of them. Counted here are 450,000 or so clones, 75% to 80% occurring once; the ten biggest clones make up 12%. Germline assignment: CDR1 SNHLY and CDR2 FYNNEI. The CDR3 length is 16 residues. The J segment lost 2 bases and the V segment lost 4 bases, leaving 8 bases of the junction unmatched.

This chain uses TRBV2 with TRBJ2-5; TRBD1 matches 9 bases. Material: PBMCs. The TCR originated in a woman between 35 and 50 years old in good health. Some clones in this sample may be carry-over from other donors' samples. The CDR3 protein is CASSATGGWGQETQYF. CDR3 nucleotides: TGTGCCAGCAGTGCCACAGGGGGCTGGGGACAAGAGACCCAGTACTTC.